This T cell receptor beta chain came from a study of low-dose radiotherapy and immunotherapy resistance in tumors. Study overall: Treatment of Cohort 2 consisted of 1 Gy per fraction every two weeks, amounting to 13 Gy over 26 weeks. Intravenous ipilimumab 1 mg/kg every six weeks was given with nivolumab 240 mg every two weeks.

Many counts were recorded for this clonotype. TRAV and TRBV primers primed cDNA for both TCRalpha and TCRbeta. For amplifying TCRs, the PCR ran for 20 to 25 cycles with Phusion, which was used together with a constant-region primer and the adapter on the V primers. TCRdb re-called the reads with MiXCR, one entry per CDR3 protein. The top ten hold 4.1% of the sample, which has more than 90,000 distinct CDR3 sequences, 20% to 25% seen once. The CDR3 has 16 residues. The germline V and J ends were trimmed by 4 bases and 5 bases, with 20 bases remaining between them. In germline, CDR1 is SEHNR, CDR2 FQNEAQ (reference sequence). The sample's time point: after trial treatment. Documented treatment: LDRT plus nivolumab, ipilimumab, low-dose cyclophosphamide and aspirin (RACIN trial).

The receptor comes from a male donor with prostate cancer. The sample consisted of PBMCs, taken after low-dose radiotherapy plus immunotherapy. The gene calls are TRBV7-9 and TRBJ1-2; D is possibly TRBD1 (5 bases). CDR3 bases: TGTGCCAGCAGCTCGCGCCCGACAGCGAGGGCTTATGGCTACACCTTC. It translates to CASSSRPTARAYGYTF.